These 2 T cell receptor beta chains originate from one sample sequenced in a study of blood T cell repertoires in COVID-19. Clones were sequenced by immunoSEQ multiplex PCR, and TCRdb holds only the in-frame ones, with some missing. The sample yields under 120,000 clones, 69% seen once. Sequences were obtained from peripheral blood. The source is an elderly man with acute or convalescent COVID-19.

This clone has more than one count but fewer than ten. The chain has TRBV11-2 and TRBJ2-5, with TRBD2 identical over 14 bases. Losses at the gene ends were 3 bases for V and 4 bases for J; bases not matched to a gene: 7. The CDR3 is 17 residues long. Looked up from germline, CDR1 is SGHAT and CDR2 is FQNNGV. CDR3 sequence reads: CASSFVGGTSGRETQYF. The CDR3 nucleotides read TGTGCCAGCAGCTTTGTGGGGGGGACTAGCGGGAGAGAGACCCAGTACTTC.

This clone was detected only a few times. The chain links TRBV2 to TRBJ1-1, with TRBD1 matching 9 bases. With 4 bases clipped from V and 4 bases from J, the junction kept 4 bases outside the gene matches. Germline V gene lookup returns CDR1 SNHLY and CDR2 FYNNEI. There are 14 residues in the CDR3. CDR3: CASSGTTGGTEAFF. In DNA form, the CDR3 reads TGTGCCAGCAGTGGAACGACAGGGGGCACTGAAGCTTTCTTT.